This is a list of T cell receptor beta chains from one sample in a study of cytomegalovirus exposure and HLA in healthy donors. Clones were sequenced by immunoSEQ multiplex PCR, and TCRdb holds only the in-frame ones, with some missing. The table lists about 130,000 clones, about 74% of them singletons. The source material was PBMCs. Receptor source: a man aged 35 to 55 in good health and CMV-seropositive. Both conserved end residues are part of each CDR3. The D gene is left open where the match is weak. Part of the rows lack a size; the others show once, few, many or a class for expanded clones.

size	V	length	J	D	DNA	CDR3
NA	TRBV5-8	16	TRBJ2-1	TRBD2	TGTGCCAGCAGTCCTCCCCGGCGGGAGGGCCGGAATGAGCAGTTCTTC	CASSPPRREGRNEQFF
few	TRBV9	16	TRBJ2-1	NA	TGTGCCAGCAGCGTAGCTGCCCAGGGGACGGAAAATGAGCAGTTCTTC	CASSVAAQGTENEQFF
NA	TRBV7-8	17	TRBJ2-1	NA	TGTGCCAGCAGCCTAGGGGGGGGGAACCTCTTCGGAGATGAGCAGTTCTTC	CASSLGGGNLFGDEQFF
once	TRBV5-6	15	TRBJ1-5	NA	TGTGCCAGCAGCCGGCACACAGGTTTCAATCAGCCCCAGCATTTT	CASSRHTGFNQPQHF
NA	TRBV5-1	15	TRBJ2-1	TRBD2	TGCGCCAGCAGTCCGGGAGGAGGGTCTCCGGGTGAGCAGTTCTTC	CASSPGGGSPGEQFF
NA	TRBV5-1	16	TRBJ2-2	TRBD1	TGCGCCAGCAGCCCCGGACAGGGGATGAGCACCGGGGAGCTGTTTTTT	CASSPGQGMSTGELFF
NA	TRBV9	16	TRBJ1-1	TRBD1	TGTGCCAGCAGCGGGGGGACAGGGATGGTGGACACTGAAGCTTTCTTT	CASSGGTGMVDTEAFF
once	TRBV6-5	14	TRBJ1-2	TRBD1	TGTGCCAGCAGACCCCTACAGGGGGCGCGTGGCTACACCTTC	CASRPLQGARGYTF
NA	TRBV9	13	TRBJ1-1	NA	TGTGCCAGCAGCGTCGGGACTCTAGGTGAAGCTTTCTTT	CASSVGTLGEAFF
few	TRBV7-9	14	TRBJ1-5	NA	TGTGCCAGCAGCCCGTTAGGAGTTGGGCAGCCCCAGCATTTT	CASSPLGVGQPQHF
few	TRBV30	15	TRBJ2-6	NA	TGTGCCTGGAGTCAGGGCGTCTCTGGGGCCAACGTCCTGACTTTC	CAWSQGVSGANVLTF
NA	TRBV30	11	TRBJ1-1	NA	TGTGCCTGGAATCGTTACACTGAAGCTTTCTTT	CAWNRYTEAFF
NA	TRBV10-3	15	TRBJ1-2	TRBD1	TGTGCCATCAGTGAAGCGGGACAGGGAGAGGATGGCTACACCTTC	CAISEAGQGEDGYTF